This T cell receptor beta chain was found in a study of a mutant IDH1 vaccine in newly diagnosed glioma. Whole-study context: In some groups vaccination began 4-6 weeks post-radiotherapy; others received it with temozolomide. Most patients had received both radiotherapy and temozolomide, the prior options being radiotherapy, temozolomide, or both. Study-wide results and limits: Immune responses arising from the vaccine appeared in about 92% of patients.

Trimming shortened V by 3 bases and J by 5 bases, and 10 bases separated the two germline ends. Germline values: CDR1 SGHAT, CDR2 FQDESV (reference sequence). CDR3 length: 13 residues. Repertoires were generated with immunoSEQ multiplex PCR, while TCRdb's copy carries only in-frame clones and drops some. This sample has around 78,000 clones, with around 85% found just once. Worth noting for this clone: The antigen is undetermined.

The time point denotes: week 23, last vaccination. Alongside topical imiquimod, each dose of vaccine comprised 300 ug of mutant IDH1 20-mer peptide. Each donor presented with a new WHO grade 3 or 4 astrocytoma that tested IDH1-mutant and showed ATRX loss. V gene TRBV11-1 combines with J gene TRBJ1-2; D is undetermined. Here the sequenced sample was PBMCs, taken from a glioma patient whose treatment included an IDH1 peptide vaccine. The receptor was derived from a young man with glioma. Some clones in this sample may be carry-over from other donors' samples. CDR3 sequence: CASSLGIGYGYTF. The CDR3 region has the DNA TGTGCCAGCAGCTTGGGGATTGGATATGGCTACACCTTC.